These 6 T cell receptor beta chains came from one sample sequenced in a study of CD8 T cells in Susac syndrome. Random hexamers primed reverse transcription of about 0.45 to 1 ug RNA. TCRdb reprocessed the immunoSEQ multiplex PCR reads via MiXCR and lists one record per CDR3 protein. The sample holds some 150,000 distinct CDR3 sequences, roughly 96% seen once. The sequencing input was CD4+ T cells from PBMCs. The receptor source for this set is a human donor with Susac syndrome.

The chain carries TRBV5-1 and TRBJ2-3; possibly TRBD2 for D (6 bases). The CDR3 runs to 16 residues. CDR1 is SGHRS and CDR2 is YFSETQ in the germline V gene. The V end was cut by 3 bases, the J end by 0 bases, with 14 bases between. CDR3 nucleotides: TGCGCCAGCAGCTCAGGGACTCGGGGAAGCACAGATACGCAGTATTTT. Protein: CASSSGTRGSTDTQYF. Based on the CDR3 plus reference TRBV5-1 and TRBJ2-3, the full variable domain is KAGVTQTPRYLIKTRGQQVTLSCSPISGHRSVSWYQQTPGQGLQFLFEYFSETQRNKGNFPGRFSGRQFSNSRSEMNVSTLELGDSALYLCASSSGTRGSTDTQYFGPGTRLTVL.

The rearrangement links TRBV28 to TRBJ2-7; 7 nucleotides align to TRBD1. This CDR3 is built from 13 residues. J gave up 7 bases and V 3 bases, and 6 bases lay outside the gene matches. Germline V lookup: CDR1 MDHEN, CDR2 SYDVKM. CDR3 in DNA: TGTGCCAGCAGTTTTGAGGGGGCAAGAGAGCAGTACTTC. Encoded protein: CASSFEGAREQYF.

The V gene is TRBV12-3 or TRBV12-4, the J gene TRBJ2-2; a possible D gene is TRBD2 (5 bases). The CDR3 covers 16 residues. The V gene lost 0 bases and the J gene lost 6 bases, with 14 bases spanning the gap. CDR3: CASSLAGLHAPGELFF. The CDR3 coding sequence is TGTGCCAGCAGTTTAGCAGGACTCCACGCACCCGGGGAGCTGTTTTTT.

The chain employs TRBV29-1 and TRBJ2-1; 9 positions agree with TRBD2. J lost 4 bases, V lost 1 base, and 8 bases had no gene match. Germline-derived CDR1 and CDR2 are SQVTM and ANQGSEA. This CDR3 has 16 residues. The CDR3 bases are TGCAGCGTTGAAGGGGGTCGAGCGGGGGGTTACAATGAGCAGTTCTTC. It translates to CSVEGGRAGGYNEQFF.

Only one count was recorded for this clonotype. The gene calls are TRBV2 and TRBJ2-1; 13 positions agree with TRBD2. V shed 6 bases and J 5 bases; nucleotides not matched to a gene: 4. The CDR3 spans 15 residues. Germline lookup yields CDR1 SNHLY and CDR2 FYNNEI. CDR3 bases: TGTGCCAGCAGGGGGACTAGCGGGGTGAACAATGAGCAGTTCTTC. Translating gives CASRGTSGVNNEQFF.

The CDR3 DNA reads as TGTGCCAGCAGGCGGACGGGATATCAGCCCCAGCATTTT. Its translation: CASRRTGYQPQHF. V gene TRBV27 combines with J gene TRBJ1-5, with no clear D. The CDR3 extends over 13 amino acids. The germline V gene encodes CDR1 MNHEY and CDR2 SMNVEV (reference sequence). Trimming left V 6 bases short and J 5 bases short, with 11 bases between.